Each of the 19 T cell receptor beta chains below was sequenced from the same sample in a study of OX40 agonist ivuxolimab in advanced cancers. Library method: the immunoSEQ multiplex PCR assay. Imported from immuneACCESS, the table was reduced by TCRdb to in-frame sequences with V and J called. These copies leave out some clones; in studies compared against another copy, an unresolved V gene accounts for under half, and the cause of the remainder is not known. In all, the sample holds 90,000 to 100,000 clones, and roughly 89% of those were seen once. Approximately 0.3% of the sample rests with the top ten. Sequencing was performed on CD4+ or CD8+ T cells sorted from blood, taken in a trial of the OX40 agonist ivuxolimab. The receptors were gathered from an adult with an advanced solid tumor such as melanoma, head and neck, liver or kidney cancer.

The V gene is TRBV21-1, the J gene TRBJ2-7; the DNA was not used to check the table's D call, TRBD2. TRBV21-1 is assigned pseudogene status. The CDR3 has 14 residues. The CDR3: CASTGGSVGYEQYF. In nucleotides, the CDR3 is TGTGCCAGCACCGGGGGGTCGGTGGGATACGAGCAGTACTTC.

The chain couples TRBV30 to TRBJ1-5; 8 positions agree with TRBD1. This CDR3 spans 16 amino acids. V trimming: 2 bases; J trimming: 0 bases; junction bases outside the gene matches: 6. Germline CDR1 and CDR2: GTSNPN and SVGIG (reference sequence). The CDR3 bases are TGTGCCTGGAGTTGGGGACAGGTTTTTAGCAATCAGCCCCAGCATTTT. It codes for CAWSWGQVFSNQPQHF.

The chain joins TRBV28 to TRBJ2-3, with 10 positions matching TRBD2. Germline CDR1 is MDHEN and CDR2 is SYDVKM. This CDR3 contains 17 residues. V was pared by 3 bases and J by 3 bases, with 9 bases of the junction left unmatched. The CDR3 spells CASSFWSGRAQTDTQYF. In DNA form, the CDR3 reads TGTGCCAGCAGTTTCTGGAGCGGGAGGGCCCAGACAGATACGCAGTATTTT.

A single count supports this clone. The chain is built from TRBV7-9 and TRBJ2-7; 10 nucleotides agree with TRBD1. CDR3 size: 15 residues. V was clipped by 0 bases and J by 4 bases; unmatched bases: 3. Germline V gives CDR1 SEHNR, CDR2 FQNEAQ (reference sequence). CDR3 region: CASSLAGTGAYEQYF. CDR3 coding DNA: TGTGCCAGCAGCTTAGCCGGGACAGGGGCGTACGAGCAGTACTTC.

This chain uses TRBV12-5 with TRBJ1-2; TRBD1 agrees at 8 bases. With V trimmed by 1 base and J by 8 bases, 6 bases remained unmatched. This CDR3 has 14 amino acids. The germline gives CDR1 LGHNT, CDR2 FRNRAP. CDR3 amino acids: CASGLGTGGEGYTF. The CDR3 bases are TGTGCTAGTGGTTTGGGAACAGGGGGAGAAGGCTACACCTTC.

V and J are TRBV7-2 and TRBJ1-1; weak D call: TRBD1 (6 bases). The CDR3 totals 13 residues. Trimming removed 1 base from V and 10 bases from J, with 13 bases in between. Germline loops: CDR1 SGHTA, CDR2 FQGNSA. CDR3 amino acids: CASSLETRGTAFF. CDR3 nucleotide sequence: TGTGCCAGCAGCTTAGAAACCAGGGGTACAGCTTTCTTT.

The CDR3, as DNA: TGTGCCAGCAGCGTATACAGCTACGAGCAGTACTTC. This sequence encodes CASSVYSYEQYF. The V call is TRBV5-6, the J call TRBJ2-7; D not certain. The CDR3 spans 12 residues. The V end was cut by 4 bases, the J end by 3 bases, with 8 bases between. From germline, CDR1 is SGHDT and CDR2 YYEEEE.

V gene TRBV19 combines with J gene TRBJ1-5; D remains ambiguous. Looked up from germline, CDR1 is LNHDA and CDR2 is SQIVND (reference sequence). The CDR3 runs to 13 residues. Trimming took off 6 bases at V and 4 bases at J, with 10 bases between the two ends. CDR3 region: CASRSMGNQPQHF. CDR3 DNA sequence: TGTGCCAGTAGATCCATGGGAAATCAGCCCCAGCATTTT.

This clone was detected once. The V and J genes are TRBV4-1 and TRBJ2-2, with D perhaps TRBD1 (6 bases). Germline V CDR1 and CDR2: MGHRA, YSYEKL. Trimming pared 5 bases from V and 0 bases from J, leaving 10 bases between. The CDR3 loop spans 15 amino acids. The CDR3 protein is CASSFRQANTGELFF. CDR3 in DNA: TGCGCCAGCAGCTTTAGACAGGCGAACACCGGGGAGCTGTTTTTT.

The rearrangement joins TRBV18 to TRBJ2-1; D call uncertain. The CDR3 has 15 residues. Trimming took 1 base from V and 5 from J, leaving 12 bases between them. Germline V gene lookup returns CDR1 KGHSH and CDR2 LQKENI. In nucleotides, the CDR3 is TGTGCCAGCTCACCACGATCTGGGAAGGACAATGAGCAGTTCTTC. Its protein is CASSPRSGKDNEQFF.

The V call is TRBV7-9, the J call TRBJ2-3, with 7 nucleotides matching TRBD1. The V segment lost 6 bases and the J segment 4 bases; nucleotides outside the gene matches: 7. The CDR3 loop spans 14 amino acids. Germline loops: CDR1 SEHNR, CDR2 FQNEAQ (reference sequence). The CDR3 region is CASRPQGVADTQYF. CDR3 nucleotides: TGTGCCAGCAGACCTCAGGGGGTCGCAGATACGCAGTATTTT.

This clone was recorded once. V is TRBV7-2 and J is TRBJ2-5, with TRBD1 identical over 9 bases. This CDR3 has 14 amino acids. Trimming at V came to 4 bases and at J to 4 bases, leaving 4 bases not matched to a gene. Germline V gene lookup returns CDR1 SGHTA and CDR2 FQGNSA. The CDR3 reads CASSSPDRGETQYF. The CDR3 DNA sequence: TGTGCCAGCAGCTCACCGGACAGGGGAGAGACCCAGTACTTC.

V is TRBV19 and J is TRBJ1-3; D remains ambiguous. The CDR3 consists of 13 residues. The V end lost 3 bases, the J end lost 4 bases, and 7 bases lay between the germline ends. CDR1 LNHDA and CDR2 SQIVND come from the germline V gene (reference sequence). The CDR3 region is CASSMTQGNTIYF. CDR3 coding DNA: TGTGCCAGTAGTATGACACAGGGAAACACCATATATTTT.

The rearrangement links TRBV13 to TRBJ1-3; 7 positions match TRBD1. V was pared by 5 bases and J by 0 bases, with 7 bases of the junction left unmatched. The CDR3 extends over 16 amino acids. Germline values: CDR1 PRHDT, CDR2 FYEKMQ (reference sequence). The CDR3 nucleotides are TGTGCCAGCAGCCTCGATCGGGACAGCTCTGGAAACACCATATATTTT. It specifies CASSLDRDSSGNTIYF.

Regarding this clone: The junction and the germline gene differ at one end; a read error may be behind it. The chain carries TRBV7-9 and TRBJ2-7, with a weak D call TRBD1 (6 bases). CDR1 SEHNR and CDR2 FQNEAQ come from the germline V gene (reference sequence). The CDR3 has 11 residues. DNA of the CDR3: TGTGCCAGCACTTCACAGGGTTTCACCGACTTC. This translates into CASTSQGFTDF.

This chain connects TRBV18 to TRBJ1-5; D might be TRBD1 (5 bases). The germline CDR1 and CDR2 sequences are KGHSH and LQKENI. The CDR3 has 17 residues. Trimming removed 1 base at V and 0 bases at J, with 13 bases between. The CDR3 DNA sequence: TGTGCCAGCTCACCACTTCAGGGAGATTATAGCAATCAGCCCCAGCATTTT. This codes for CASSPLQGDYSNQPQHF. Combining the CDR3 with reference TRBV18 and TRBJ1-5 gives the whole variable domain NAGVMQNPRHLVRRRGQEARLRCSPMKGHSHVYWYRQLPEEGLKFMVYLQKENIIDESGMPKERFSAEFPKEGPSILRIQQVVRGDSAAYFCASSPLQGDYSNQPQHFGDGTRLSIL.

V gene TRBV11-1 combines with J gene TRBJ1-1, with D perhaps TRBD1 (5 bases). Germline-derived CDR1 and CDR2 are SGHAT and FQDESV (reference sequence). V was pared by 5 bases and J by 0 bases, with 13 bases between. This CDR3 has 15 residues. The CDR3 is CASSPRGMLNTEAFF. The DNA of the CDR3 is TGTGCCAGCAGCCCCCGGGGGATGCTGAACACTGAAGCTTTCTTT.

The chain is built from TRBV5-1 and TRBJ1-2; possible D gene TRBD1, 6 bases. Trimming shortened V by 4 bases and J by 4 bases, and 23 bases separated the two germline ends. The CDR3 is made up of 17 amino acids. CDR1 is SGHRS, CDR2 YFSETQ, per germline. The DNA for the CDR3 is TGCGCCAGCAGCCCGGTTGGCGGCGGGGGCCGGATCTATGGCTACACCTTC. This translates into CASSPVGGGGRIYGYTF.

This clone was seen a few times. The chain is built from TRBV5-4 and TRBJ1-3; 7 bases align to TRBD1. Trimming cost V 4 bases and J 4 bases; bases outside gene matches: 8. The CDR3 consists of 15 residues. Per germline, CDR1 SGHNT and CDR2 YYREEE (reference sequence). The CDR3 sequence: CASSIGGRTGNTIYF. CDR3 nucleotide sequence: TGTGCCAGCAGCATAGGGGGCAGAACAGGAAACACCATATATTTT.